This T cell receptor beta chain was identified during a study of a mutant IDH1 vaccine in newly diagnosed glioma. This clone was observed a single time. Its specificity is not known. Regarding time point: week 47, end of study. The content of each vaccine dose was 300 ug of mutant IDH1 20-mer peptide, and topical imiquimod accompanied it. CDR1 SGHTS and CDR2 YDEGEE come from the germline V gene. The CDR3 is made up of 16 amino acids. V was pared by 4 bases and J by 4 bases, with 11 bases of the junction left unmatched. Libraries were prepared by immunoSEQ multiplex PCR; TCRdb keeps only in-frame clonotypes and omits some of them. The sample consists of fewer than 95,000 clones, 75% to 90% of them appearing once.

This sequence originates from a man aged 40-49 years with glioma. The V and J genes are TRBV5-8 and TRBJ1-5; 7 bases agree with TRBD1. The starting material was PBMCs, obtained from a glioma patient whose treatment included an IDH1 peptide vaccine. CDR3 bases: TGTGCCAGCAGCGTATTCAGGGGGGCGAGGAATCAGCCCCAGCATTTT. Amino acids: CASSVFRGARNQPQHF. The whole variable domain, filled in from reference TRBV5-8 and TRBJ1-5, reads EAGVTQSPTHLIKTRGQQATLRCSPISGHTSVYWYQQALGLGLQFLLWYDEGEERNRGNFPPRFSGRQFPNYSSELNVNALELEDSALYLCASSVFRGARNQPQHFGDGTRLSIL.